Listed here are 26 T cell receptor beta chains from one sample, sequenced in a study of regulatory T cells in long-lasting Graves disease. Time point specified: newly diagnosed GD, antithyroid drugs for less than 3 months. PBMC RNA was the source of the TCR library. CDR3-region Arm-PCR and iRepertoire HTBI primers produced the TCR beta libraries. TCRdb independently ran MiXCR on the multiplex PCR reads; one entry per CDR3 protein. Of about 450,000 distinct CDR3 sequences in the sample, 16% were seen once. The same data also went into a second study, on T cells in Graves' hyperthyroidism and ophthalmopathy.

This specimen was peripheral blood mononuclear cells (PBMCs), taken at new diagnosis, from a patient treated with antithyroid drugs. The receptor set was obtained from a woman aged 25 to 39 with Graves disease.

The chain is built from TRBV27 and TRBJ1-5; no clear D. This CDR3 spans 14 amino acids. CDR1 is MNHEY, CDR2 SMNVEV, per germline (reference sequence). V was trimmed by 2 bases and J by 5 bases, leaving 10 bases between them. The CDR3 sequence is CASSLAGIYQPQHF. In DNA, the CDR3 is TGTGCCAGCAGTTTAGCGGGCATCTATCAGCCCCAGCATTTT.

To note about this clonotype: A single base is all that separates this from a far larger clone, so a read error is likely. The V call is TRBV12-3 or TRBV12-4, the J call TRBJ2-2; either TRBD1 or TRBD2 may fit D (6 bases each). The CDR3 runs to 18 residues. V was cut by 6 bases and J by 4 bases, with 24 bases left in between. The CDR3 spells CASSGEFGRDIITGELFF. The CDR3 DNA reads TGTGCCAGCAGCGGGGAGTTCGGGCGGGACATAATCACCGGGGAGCTGTTTTTT.

The table lists this clonotype with a few counts. The chain recombines TRBV7-6 with TRBJ2-2, with TRBD1 as a possible D gene (5 bases). The germline gives CDR1 SGHVS, CDR2 FNYEAQ. This CDR3 region has 15 residues. Trimming left V 0 bases short and J 5 bases short, with 10 bases between. This CDR3 is CASSLAPRTTGELFF. In nucleotides, the CDR3 is TGTGCCAGCAGCTTAGCCCCCAGGACAACCGGGGAGCTGTTTTTT. The variable domain in full, completed from reference TRBV7-6 and TRBJ2-2, reads GAGVSQSPRYKVTKRGQDVALRCDPISGHVSLYWYRQALGQGPEFLTYFNYEAQQDKSGLPNDRFSAERPEGSISTLTIQRTEQRDSAMYRCASSLAPRTTGELFFGEGSRLTVL.

This chain joins TRBV28 and TRBJ2-7; 10 nucleotides match TRBD1. Germline V gene data show CDR1 as MDHEN and CDR2 as SYDVKM. J was trimmed by 4 bases and V by 2 bases; bases with no gene match: 8. This CDR3 spans 16 amino acids. The CDR3 spells CASSLTPGQGFYEQYF. The CDR3, as DNA: TGTGCCAGCAGTTTAACACCGGGACAGGGGTTTTACGAGCAGTACTTC.

About this clonotype: This could be a read error, since a much larger clone is one nucleotide away. The V call is TRBV10-3, the J call TRBJ2-5, with 7 bases fitting TRBD2. With 6 bases clipped from V and 6 bases from J, the junction kept 13 bases outside the gene matches. This CDR3 region has 15 residues. Germline CDR1 reads ENHRY; CDR2 reads SYGVKD. CDR3 sequence reads: CAISASSGMVKTQYF. The CDR3 DNA reads TGTGCCATCAGCGCCTCCAGCGGGATGGTAAAGACCCAGTACTTC.

J is TRBJ1-1 and V is TRBV28, with D possibly being TRBD1 (5 bases). The CDR3 extends over 14 amino acids. Between the trimmed V and J ends, which lost 4 bases and 11 bases, there was a span of 20 bases. CDR1 is MDHEN, CDR2 SYDVKM, per germline. For the CDR3, the DNA is TGTGCCAGCAGTTACCGGGACCAGGACTTTTTGGCTTTCTTT. It encodes CASSYRDQDFLAFF. Variable domain in full (rest from reference TRBV28 and TRBJ1-1): DVKVTQSSRYLVKRTGEKVFLECVQDMDHENMFWYRQDPGLGLRLIYFSYDVKMKEKGDIPEGYSVSREKKERFSLILESASTNQTSMYLCASSYRDQDFLAFFGQGTRLTVV.

There are many counts of this clonotype. This chain links TRBV7-3 with TRBJ2-1, with D hard to call. The CDR3 extends over 12 amino acids. The germline gives CDR1 SGHTA, CDR2 FQGTGA. V lost 5 bases to trimming and J lost 10 bases, with 12 bases between them. CDR3 nucleotides: TGTGCCAGCAGCCCACCCTTATTGGAGCAGTTCTTC. Translated, it gives CASSPPLLEQFF. Full variable domain (missing parts from reference TRBV7-3 and TRBJ2-1): GAGVSQTPSNKVTEKGKYVELRCDPISGHTALYWYRQSLGQGPEFLIYFQGTGAADDSGLPNDRFFAVRPEGSVSTLKIQRTERGDSAVYLCASSPPLLEQFFGPGTRLTVL.

Notes on this clonotype: A much larger clone differs by one base, so this may be a read error. As DNA, the CDR3 is TGCAGTGCACTACCAACGGGACTATCCTACAAATCCACCCACGAGCAGTACTTC. Amino acid sequence: CSALPTGLSYKSTHEQYF. The gene calls are TRBV20-1 and TRBJ2-7; 7 bases align to TRBD2. This CDR3 is 18 amino acids long. CDR1 DFQATT and CDR2 SNEGSKA come from the germline V gene (reference sequence). The V segment lost 6 bases and the J segment 5 bases; nucleotides outside the gene matches: 25.

This clonotype was detected many times. V usage is TRBV28 and J usage is TRBJ2-2; tentative D call: TRBD1 (6 bases). Germline assignment: CDR1 MDHEN and CDR2 SYDVKM. The CDR3 is 13 residues long. V lost 8 bases and J lost 0, with 7 bases in between. CDR3 in amino acids: CASRDTNTGELFF. CDR3 nucleotides: TGTGCCAGCCGGGACACGAACACCGGGGAGCTGTTTTTT.

The rearrangement links TRBV4-1 to TRBJ2-2, with D unresolved. CDR1 is MGHRA and CDR2 is YSYEKL in the germline V gene. This CDR3 contains 13 residues. The V end lost 1 base, the J end lost 5 bases, and 5 bases lay between the germline ends. CDR3 nucleotide sequence: TGCGCCAGCAGCCAAGGGCGGACCGGGGAGCTGTTTTTT. Translating gives CASSQGRTGELFF.

This clonotype occurred many times. This chain links TRBV30 with TRBJ1-1; 7 bases map to TRBD1. CDR1 and CDR2 (germline): GTSNPN, SVGIG (reference sequence). With V trimmed by 7 bases and J by 3 bases, 11 bases remained unmatched. The CDR3 totals 14 residues. The CDR3 DNA is TGTGCCTCCCTCCCGACAGGGCTGGACACTGAAGCTTTCTTT. It codes for CASLPTGLDTEAFF. Using reference TRBV30 and TRBJ1-1 for the parts outside the CDR3, the full variable domain is SQTIHQWPATLVQPVGSPLSLECTVEGTSNPNLYWYRQAAGRGLQLLFYSVGIGQISSEVPQNLSASRPQDRQFILSSKKLLLSDSGFYLCASLPTGLDTEAFFGQGTRLTVV.

About this clonotype: A much larger clone is a single base away; this may be a read error. The genes are TRBV7-2 and TRBJ1-2; D remains unclear. Germline V gene data show CDR1 as SGHTA and CDR2 as FQGNSA. Trimming shortened V by 5 bases and J by 0 bases, and 19 bases separated the two germline ends. The CDR3 loop spans 17 amino acids. CDR3 nucleotides: TGTGCCAGCAGCCCATGGGCTGCTCTCTCGGCTAACTATGGCTACACCTTC. Residues: CASSPWAALSANYGYTF.

There are many counts of this clonotype. The gene calls are TRBV11-3 and TRBJ2-7, with D tentatively TRBD1 or TRBD2 (5 bases each). Germline values: CDR1 SGHNT, CDR2 YENEEA. This CDR3 region has 14 residues. Trimming took off 4 bases at V and 0 bases at J, with 10 bases between the two ends. This chain's CDR3 is CASSSEGTSYEQYF. CDR3 nucleotides: TGTGCCAGCAGCTCTGAGGGGACCTCCTACGAGCAGTACTTC.

This clonotype has just a few counts. One junction end does not reproduce the germline sequence, and a read error may be involved. The chain uses TRBV5-1 and TRBJ1-4, with D possibly TRBD1 on 5 matching bases. There are 15 residues in the CDR3. Germline V gene sequence: CDR1 SGHRS, CDR2 YFSETQ. DNA for the CDR3: TGCGCCAGCAGCTCGGACACTGCAACTAATGAAAATCTGTTTTTT. Amino acid sequence: CASSSDTATNENLFF.

This clonotype has more than one count but fewer than ten. The chain links TRBV6-2 or TRBV6-3 to TRBJ2-7, with a weak D call TRBD1 (5 bases). Germline CDR1 and CDR2: MNHEY and SVGEGT. Trimming cost V 4 bases and J 3 bases, with 10 bases left between them. The CDR3 has 13 residues. In DNA form, the CDR3 reads TGTGCCAGCAGTTGGCAGGGTTACTACGAGCAGTACTTC. It yields the protein CASSWQGYYEQYF.

This clonotype appeared many times. The chain employs TRBV5-1 and TRBJ2-6; 9 positions match TRBD1. This CDR3 contains 20 residues. The V gene end was trimmed by 2 bases and the J gene end by 0 bases; junction bases not matched to a gene: 12. Germline assignment: CDR1 SGHRS and CDR2 YFSETQ. The CDR3 is CASSFAGQGAYLSGANVLTF. DNA of the CDR3: TGCGCCAGCAGCTTCGCGGGACAGGGCGCCTATCTCTCTGGGGCCAACGTCCTGACTTTC.

This chain uses TRBV19 with TRBJ2-3; possibly TRBD1 or TRBD2 for D (6 bases each). CDR1 and CDR2 from the germline V gene are LNHDA and SQIVND (reference sequence). V was cut by 7 bases and J by 5 bases, with 19 bases left in between. CDR3 size: 15 residues. CDR3 sequence reads: CASKAGHQRGDTQYF. The CDR3 DNA is TGTGCCAGTAAGGCGGGACATCAACGGGGAGATACGCAGTATTTT.

This clonotype has a count of ten or more. The rearrangement uses TRBV6-2 or TRBV6-3 and TRBJ2-5; the D is unclear. The CDR3 consists of 13 residues. Per germline, CDR1 MNHEY and CDR2 SVGEGT. The V and J ends lost 5 bases and 5 bases respectively, with 12 bases between them. The CDR3 DNA is TGTGCCAGCAGTAAGATCCCGAGGGAGACCCAGTACTTC. It is translated as CASSKIPRETQYF.

This clonotype was counted at least ten times. The chain carries TRBV11-2 and TRBJ1-6; 7 bases agree with TRBD1. Germline-derived CDR1 and CDR2 are SGHAT and FQNNGV. The V segment lost 5 bases and the J segment 5 bases; nucleotides outside the gene matches: 12. The length of the CDR3 is 17 residues. In nucleotides, the CDR3 is TGTGCCAGCAGCGGAACGGTGGGGACAGCTAATAATTCACCCCTCCACTTT. Translation: CASSGTVGTANNSPLHF.

This clonotype was picked up many times. The chain has TRBV28 and TRBJ2-7; tentatively, D is TRBD2 (6 bases). V lost 3 bases and J 7 bases, leaving 19 bases between the germline ends. In germline, CDR1 is MDHEN, CDR2 SYDVKM. The length of the CDR3 is 15 residues. The chain's CDR3 is CASSFSGVAAEEQYF. For the CDR3, the DNA is TGTGCCAGCAGTTTTTCTGGGGTAGCGGCAGAAGAGCAGTACTTC.

This clonotype was detected many times. The genes are TRBV29-1 and TRBJ2-1, with 7 positions matching TRBD1. V was pared by 3 bases and J by 6 bases, with 2 bases of the junction left unmatched. The V gene's germline CDR1 is SQVTM and CDR2 ANQGSEA. The CDR3 loop spans 12 amino acids. CDR3 in DNA: TGCAGCGTTGAGGCAGGGGGCAATGAGCAGTTCTTC. Its protein product is CSVEAGGNEQFF.

This clonotype has ten or more counts. V usage is TRBV7-9 and J usage is TRBJ1-2, with 10 bases identical to TRBD1. V was clipped by 5 bases and J by 0 bases; unmatched bases: 6. Germline V CDR1 and CDR2: SEHNR, FQNEAQ (reference sequence). There are 16 residues in the CDR3. Here the CDR3 reads CASSPDRGASNYGYTF. For the CDR3, the DNA is TGTGCCAGCAGCCCGGACAGGGGGGCTTCTAACTATGGCTACACCTTC.

This clonotype has ten or more counts. J is TRBJ2-1 and V is TRBV20-1; 9 nucleotides line up with TRBD1. CDR1 and CDR2 from the germline V gene are DFQATT and SNEGSKA (reference sequence). V shed 5 bases and J 6 bases; nucleotides not matched to a gene: 5. CDR3 length equals 13 residues. This CDR3 is CSAPDRGINEQFF. In nucleotides, the CDR3 is TGCAGTGCTCCGGACAGGGGAATCAATGAGCAGTTCTTC.

This clonotype was observed a handful of times. The gene calls are TRBV6-1 and TRBJ2-1; unclear D gene. From germline, CDR1 is MNHNS and CDR2 SASEGT. The CDR3 extends over 15 amino acids. V shed 6 bases and J shed 4 bases, with 16 bases lying between them. CDR3 in amino acids: CASRPPEDPYNEQFF. CDR3 DNA: TGTGCCAGCAGGCCACCGGAAGACCCTTACAATGAGCAGTTCTTC.

V usage is TRBV20-1 and J usage is TRBJ2-2; no firm D call. This CDR3 is 13 amino acids long. Per germline, CDR1 DFQATT and CDR2 SNEGSKA (reference sequence). V lost 4 bases to trimming and J lost 4 bases, with 10 bases between them. CDR3 loop: CSATRTGTGELFF. CDR3 in DNA: TGCAGTGCTACTAGGACGGGCACCGGGGAGCTGTTTTTT.

This clonotype was found many times. V usage is TRBV11-2 and J usage is TRBJ1-1; TRBD1 matches at 8 bases. CDR3 length: 14 amino acids. Germline lookup yields CDR1 SGHAT and CDR2 FQNNGV. The V segment lost 5 bases and the J segment 4 bases; nucleotides outside the gene matches: 6. The CDR3 reads CASSGQGRGTEAFF. The CDR3 nucleotides read TGTGCCAGCAGCGGACAGGGCCGGGGCACTGAAGCTTTCTTT.